Listed here are 27 T cell receptor beta chains from one sample, sequenced in a study of shared clonotypes between healthy human individuals. The table came from immunoSEQ multiplex PCR; TCRdb's copy has only in-frame clones and leaves some out. The sample holds 450,000 to 500,000 clones, about 84% seen once. The sample was PBMCs. Receptor source: a woman aged 40 to 55 in good health. Some clones in this sample may be carry-over from other donors' samples.

The chain joins TRBV11-2 to TRBJ2-7, with D possibly matching TRBD1 (5 bases). Trimming left V 1 base short and J 5 bases short, with 12 bases between. The CDR3 spans 14 residues. From germline, CDR1 is SGHAT and CDR2 FQNNGV. The CDR3 reads CASSLVPRVHEQYF. In DNA, the CDR3 is TGTGCCAGCAGCTTAGTCCCCAGGGTCCACGAGCAGTACTTC.

The J gene is TRBJ1-3, the V gene TRBV6-1, with 7 positions matching TRBD1. Germline trimming cut 6 bases from V and 0 bases from J; bases unmatched to any gene: 2. The V gene's germline CDR1 is MNHNS and CDR2 SASEGT. The CDR3 contains 14 residues. This CDR3 is CASRDRSSGNTIYF. In DNA, the CDR3 is TGTGCCAGCAGGGACAGGAGCTCTGGAAACACCATATATTTT.

The chain employs TRBV6-4 and TRBJ2-2; D ambiguous. Germline V gene data show CDR1 as MRHNA and CDR2 as SNTAGT. Deletions cut 6 bases from V and 2 bases from J, with 10 bases between. The length of the CDR3 is 14 residues. In DNA form, the CDR3 reads TGTGCCAGCAGCTGGTGGATAAACACCGGGGAGCTGTTTTTT. It specifies CASSWWINTGELFF.

In this sample, this clone turned up a few times. A far larger clone differs by one base, so this is likely a read error. The gene calls are TRBV2 and TRBJ2-7, with 7 bases matching TRBD1. This CDR3 has 12 residues. V was pared by 8 bases and J by 3 bases, with 4 bases of the junction left unmatched. From germline, CDR1 is SNHLY and CDR2 FYNNEI. CDR3 sequence (DNA): TGTGCCAGCCTTGGACAGGTCTACGAGCAGTACTTC. It translates to CASLGQVYEQYF. Full variable domain (remainder filled in from reference TRBV2 and TRBJ2-7): EPEVTQTPSHQVTQMGQEVILRCVPISNHLYFYWYRQILGQKVEFLVSFYNNEISEKSEIFDDQFSVERPDGSNFTLKIRSTKLEDSAMYFCASLGQVYEQYFGPGTRLTVT.

In this sample, this clone turned up once. The rearrangement uses TRBV11-3 and TRBJ2-5; D is possibly TRBD1 (7 bases). Germline-derived CDR1 and CDR2 are SGHNT and YENEEA. Trimming took off 5 bases at V and 1 base at J, with 11 bases between the two ends. The CDR3 length is 14 residues. The CDR3 coding sequence is TGTGCCAGCAGCGCGGGACAGACCCAAGAGACCCAGTACTTC. This translates into CASSAGQTQETQYF.

The count of this clone is one. The chain links TRBV28 to TRBJ1-5, with a weak D call TRBD1 (5 bases). Germline CDR1 and CDR2: MDHEN and SYDVKM. V was shortened by 3 bases and J by 5 bases, with 17 bases between the two germline ends. The CDR3 consists of 16 residues. The CDR3 reads CASSFLETASHQPQHF. CDR3 sequence (DNA): TGTGCCAGCAGTTTTTTAGAGACAGCGAGCCATCAGCCCCAGCATTTT.

DNA for the CDR3: TGTGCCAGCGGGGGACAAGGGGCGAGGGGCAGGTCCTACGAGCAGTACTTC. The encoded protein is CASGGQGARGRSYEQYF. The chain joins TRBV27 to TRBJ2-7; tentatively, D is TRBD1 (6 bases). This CDR3 region has 17 residues. V was trimmed by 8 bases and J by 1 base, leaving 24 bases between them. The germline V gene has CDR1 MNHEY and CDR2 SMNVEV (reference sequence).

The CDR3 sequence is CATSRRGKQGLDGNTIYF. CDR3 sequence (DNA): TGTGCCACCAGCAGAAGGGGGAAACAGGGCTTAGACGGAAACACCATATATTTT. V is TRBV15 and J is TRBJ1-3, with D possibly matching TRBD1 (6 bases). V shed 2 bases and J shed 4 bases, with 21 bases lying between them. The CDR3 is 18 residues long. Germline V gene lookup returns CDR1 LNHNV and CDR2 YYDKDF (reference sequence).

The V gene is TRBV6-5, the J gene TRBJ2-2; TRBD1 agrees at 8 bases. V lost 0 bases to trimming and J lost 15 bases; unmatched junction nucleotides: 6. Per germline, CDR1 MNHEY and CDR2 SVGAGI. This CDR3 is 13 amino acids long. The CDR3 DNA is TGTGCCAGCAGTTACTCGTCGCGACAGGGGATGTTTTTT. This encodes CASSYSSRQGMFF.

This chain joins TRBV7-3 and TRBJ1-5; D ambiguous. The V end was cut by 5 bases, the J end by 5 bases, with 7 bases between. The germline V gene encodes CDR1 SGHTA and CDR2 FQGTGA. The CDR3 has 12 residues. The CDR3 bases are TGTGCCAGCAGCCGGACTGATCAGCCCCAGCATTTT. This codes for CASSRTDQPQHF.

This clone was detected only a few times. Other nucleotide sequences from this sample produce the same CDR3. The V call is TRBV28, the J call TRBJ1-3; possible D gene TRBD1, 5 bases. Trimming shortened V by 5 bases and J by 0 bases, and 11 bases separated the two germline ends. Germline loops: CDR1 MDHEN, CDR2 SYDVKM. The CDR3 loop spans 15 amino acids. CDR3 sequence (DNA): TGTGCCAGCAGTCCCGGAGGACACTCTGGAAACACCATATATTTT. It translates to CASSPGGHSGNTIYF.

With respect to this clone: A far more abundant clone sits one base away, making this likely a read error. Different DNA sequences within this sample yield the same CDR3. The rearrangement uses TRBV10-3 and TRBJ2-5; D may be TRBD2 (6 bases). There are 12 residues in the CDR3. From germline, CDR1 is ENHRY and CDR2 SYGVKD. CDR3 sequence reads: CAISAQGGEQYF. The DNA for the CDR3 is TGTGCTATCAGTGCCCAGGGCGGGGAGCAGTACTTC.

The chain carries TRBV10-2 and TRBJ2-7; 9 nucleotides align to TRBD1. The CDR3 is 12 residues long. The germline V gene has CDR1 WSHSY and CDR2 SAAADI. V shed 8 bases and J 3 bases; nucleotides not matched to a gene: 2. CDR3 bases: TGCGCCAGCGGGACAGGGTTCTACGAGCAGTACTTC. Translated: CASGTGFYEQYF.

The chain recombines TRBV7-2 with TRBJ1-2; possibly TRBD1 for D (5 bases). CDR1 is SGHTA and CDR2 is FQGNSA in the germline V gene. V shed 2 bases and J shed 4 bases, with 20 bases lying between them. This CDR3 contains 17 residues. The DNA of the CDR3 is TGTGCCAGCAGCTTAATTGTCGGGGCTTATAGCGGCTATGGCTACACCTTC. Translating it yields CASSLIVGAYSGYGYTF.

This chain uses TRBV9 with TRBJ2-5, with D hard to call. The CDR3 is 12 amino acids. Germline lookup yields CDR1 SGDLS and CDR2 YYNGEE. Deletions cut 3 bases from V and 5 bases from J, with 8 bases between. CDR3 DNA: TGTGCCAGCAGCGCAGAGTCGGAGACCCAGTACTTC. Residues: CASSAESETQYF.

The V gene is TRBV19, the J gene TRBJ2-7; 9 bases map to TRBD1. J gave up 6 bases and V 0 bases, and 6 bases lay outside the gene matches. Per germline, CDR1 LNHDA and CDR2 SQIVND (reference sequence). The CDR3 contains 15 residues. CDR3 sequence reads: CASSIDRTGAREQYF. In nucleotides, the CDR3 is TGTGCCAGTAGTATAGATAGGACAGGGGCGCGCGAGCAGTACTTC.

The rearrangement links TRBV28 to TRBJ1-1; D is possibly TRBD1 (5 bases). This CDR3 comprises 15 residues. Germline CDR1 is MDHEN and CDR2 is SYDVKM. The germline V and J ends were trimmed by 4 bases and 7 bases, with 19 bases remaining between them. This CDR3 reads CASSYSPGNSGEAFF. CDR3 bases: TGTGCCAGCAGTTACTCTCCAGGGAATAGCGGTGAAGCTTTCTTT.

The chain has TRBV28 and TRBJ1-1; no reliable D call. The CDR3 spans 15 residues. CDR1 is MDHEN and CDR2 is SYDVKM in the germline V gene. Trimming cost V 5 bases and J 0 bases, with 13 bases left between them. The CDR3 nucleotides read TGTGCCAGCAGTCCCCCTTTGACGGTGAACACTGAAGCTTTCTTT. The encoded protein is CASSPPLTVNTEAFF.

This clone was found a few times. This chain uses TRBV5-5 with TRBJ1-3; possibly TRBD1 for D (6 bases). The length of the CDR3 is 15 residues. V was shortened by 4 bases and J by 2 bases, with 13 bases between the two germline ends. CDR1 is SGHKS, CDR2 YYEKEE, per germline (reference sequence). The CDR3 nucleotides read TGTGCCAGCAGCCCGGGGGCGGGTGCTGGAAACACCATATATTTT. It encodes CASSPGAGAGNTIYF.

The chain employs TRBV2 and TRBJ1-1, with TRBD1 as a possible D gene (5 bases). This CDR3 is built from 15 residues. Trimming left V 7 bases short and J 6 bases short, with 21 bases between. The germline V gene encodes CDR1 SNHLY and CDR2 FYNNEI. DNA for the CDR3: TGTGCCAGCAAGCCGGGACGCCAGGGCCGGGCTGAAGCTTTCTTT. Translating it yields CASKPGRQGRAEAFF.

V usage is TRBV13 and J usage is TRBJ2-1, with TRBD2 matching 10 bases. V dropped 4 bases and J dropped 7; count of bases not matched to a gene: 16. Germline assignment: CDR1 PRHDT and CDR2 FYEKMQ (reference sequence). CDR3 length equals 18 residues. The CDR3 region is CASSSTKSLAGDVNEQFF. The CDR3, as DNA: TGTGCCAGCAGCTCGACCAAGTCCCTAGCGGGAGATGTGAATGAGCAGTTCTTC.

The rearrangement links TRBV6-1 to TRBJ1-3; unclear D gene. V lost 0 bases to trimming and J lost 6 bases, with 12 bases between them. Germline loops: CDR1 MNHNS, CDR2 SASEGT. The CDR3 loop spans 15 amino acids. The CDR3 is CASSEAGALVNTIYF. Written as DNA, the CDR3 is TGTGCCAGCAGTGAAGCGGGAGCTCTGGTAAACACCATATATTTT.

A remark on this clone: Only one base separates this from a far larger clonotype, so it likely reflects a read error. The chain carries TRBV11-3 and TRBJ2-3, with D unresolved. CDR1 is SGHNT, CDR2 YENEEA, per germline. This CDR3 comprises 13 residues. The DNA for the CDR3 is TGTGCCAGCAGCCCCGCCTTAACAGATGCGCAGTATTTT. It yields the protein CASSPALTDAQYF. Combining the CDR3 with reference TRBV11-3 and TRBJ2-3 gives the whole variable domain EAGVVQSPRYKIIEKKQPVAFWCNPISGHNTLYWYLQNLGQGPELLIRYENEEAVDDSQLPKDRFSAERLKGVDSTLKIQPAELGDSAVYLCASSPALTDAQYFGPGTRLTVL.

CDR3 coding DNA: TGTGCCAGCAGATACAGGGAATTGGGGACCCAGTACTTC. It yields the protein CASRYRELGTQYF. The V and J genes are TRBV2 and TRBJ2-5; a weak D match, TRBD1 (6 bases). Germline V gene lookup returns CDR1 SNHLY and CDR2 FYNNEI. This CDR3 is built from 13 residues. V was pared by 6 bases and J by 7 bases, with 15 bases between.

To note about this clone: A far larger clone is only one base removed, so a read error is likely. The V and J genes are TRBV29-1 and TRBJ1-4, with unresolved D. Germline CDR1 SQVTM, CDR2 ANQGSEA. The CDR3 extends over 12 amino acids. Trimming took off 7 bases at V and 8 bases at J, with 14 bases between the two ends. CDR3 nucleotide sequence: TGCAGCGCTCGGTATCTAGGCGAAAAACTGTTTTTT. It encodes CSARYLGEKLFF.

This chain uses TRBV5-1 with TRBJ2-7, with TRBD2 identical over 7 bases. Trimming removed 4 bases from V and 0 bases from J; junction bases left unmatched: 7. The CDR3 totals 15 residues. Germline-derived CDR1 and CDR2 are SGHRS and YFSETQ. In DNA form, the CDR3 reads TGCGCCAGCAGCAGTGTTTCGGGAGGCTCCTACGAGCAGTACTTC. The encoded protein is CASSSVSGGSYEQYF.

The sample holds a few counts of this clone. V usage is TRBV7-3 and J usage is TRBJ2-5, with 8 positions matching TRBD2. Germline assignment: CDR1 SGHTA and CDR2 FQGTGA. The CDR3 has 15 amino acids. The V segment lost 5 bases and the J segment 1 base; nucleotides outside the gene matches: 6. Here the CDR3 DNA reads TGTGCCAGCAGCGACCGCCGGGGGGGCCAAGAGACCCAGTACTTC. It translates to CASSDRRGGQETQYF.